This passage covers 10 T cell receptor beta chains from one sample sequenced in a study of breast tumors, draining lymph nodes, adjacent tissues listed by TCRdb under 2016. Libraries were prepared through multiplex PCR. The reads were generated on an Illumina HiSeq 2000. TCRdb cleaned the public reads at Q25 with fastp, built clones with MiXCR and kept in-frame beta chains. Entries that share a CDR3 protein sequence are merged under the most common genes and DNA. The sample yields some 100,000 distinct CDR3 sequences; about 20% were counted once. Roughly 1.3% of the sample comes from the top ten. The lymph node samples were taken from the axillary draining lymph nodes of breast cancer patients. Input material: axillary lymph node tissue. All receptors derive from a female donor with breast cancer. Some clones in this sample may be carry-over from other donors' samples.

This clonotype was detected only a few times. Being one base from a much bigger clone, this may be a read error. The gene calls are TRBV4-1 and TRBJ2-7; D gene uncertain. The CDR3 totals 15 residues. V was cut by 3 bases and J by 1 base, with 13 bases left in between. Germline CDR1 MGHRA, CDR2 YSYEKL. The CDR3 loop is CASSHLAAPSYEQYF. The DNA for the CDR3 is TGCGCCAGCAGCCACTTGGCAGCCCCTTCCTACGAGCAGTACTTC.

This clonotype showed up many times. The chain employs TRBV11-2 and TRBJ2-3, with D unresolved. Germline CDR1 is SGHAT and CDR2 is FQNNGV. The V end lost 1 base, the J end lost 2 bases, and 10 bases lay between the germline ends. CDR3 length: 15 residues. The CDR3 spells CASSLVAAPTDTQYF. The CDR3, as DNA: TGTGCCAGCAGCTTAGTCGCAGCTCCCACAGATACGCAGTATTTT.

In this sample, this clonotype turned up many times. This rearrangement joins TRBV28 to TRBJ1-2; D gene unclear. This CDR3 is built from 12 residues. Germline CDR1 reads MDHEN; CDR2 reads SYDVKM. The V end was cut by 4 bases, the J end by 8 bases, with 11 bases between. The CDR3: CASSWEGRGYTF. The CDR3 DNA reads as TGTGCCAGCAGTTGGGAGGGCCGGGGCTACACCTTC.

This clonotype was observed at least ten times. The J gene is TRBJ1-2, the V gene TRBV4-2; TRBD1 is a possible D gene (6 bases). V was clipped by 0 bases and J by 4 bases, with 15 bases between them. Germline CDR1 LGHNA, CDR2 YNFKEQ. CDR3 length equals 16 residues. CDR3 loop: CASSQDGGAFIYGYTF. CDR3 in DNA: TGTGCCAGCAGCCAAGATGGGGGGGCGTTTATCTATGGCTACACCTTC.

At least ten counts were recorded for this clonotype. The DNA of the CDR3 is TGTGCCAGCAGCGTAGAATGGGACAGCACGGGTTACGAGCAGTACTTC. This translates into CASSVEWDSTGYEQYF. The V call is TRBV9, the J call TRBJ2-7; 7 bases line up with TRBD1. The J segment lost 4 bases and the V segment lost 0 bases, leaving 10 bases of the junction unmatched. The CDR3 has 16 amino acids. Looked up from germline, CDR1 is SGDLS and CDR2 is YYNGEE.

There are many counts of this clonotype. The J gene is TRBJ2-5, the V gene TRBV12-3 or TRBV12-4, with D possibly TRBD2 on 6 matching bases. With 5 bases removed from V and 9 bases from J, the gap between germline ends came to 19 bases. The CDR3 is 14 residues long. DNA of the CDR3: TGTGCCAGCAGTCCTTACGGGAGACGAGCGGCCCAGTACTTC. It yields the protein CASSPYGRRAAQYF.

This clonotype has ten or more counts. The chain uses TRBV19 and TRBJ2-3; D assignment may be TRBD1 or TRBD2 (7 bases each). Looked up from germline, CDR1 is LNHDA and CDR2 is SQIVND (reference sequence). Between the trimmed V and J ends, which lost 6 bases and 4 bases, there was a span of 11 bases. The CDR3 contains 13 residues. The CDR3 region has the DNA TGTGCCAGTAGGCAGGGGGGGTCAGATACGCAGTATTTT. Translating gives CASRQGGSDTQYF.

This clonotype has a count of ten or more. The chain has TRBV6-4 and TRBJ2-1; 14 bases agree with TRBD2. Germline CDR1 is MRHNA and CDR2 is SNTAGT. The CDR3 runs 15 residues. V gave up 5 bases and J gave up 9 bases; unmatched junction bases: 6. Here the CDR3 reads CASSPGTSGSSEQFF. The CDR3 DNA reads TGTGCCAGCAGTCCCGGGACTAGCGGGAGCAGTGAGCAGTTCTTC.

A word on this clonotype: An end of the junction differs from the germline gene, which may be a read error. The chain employs TRBV5-4 and TRBJ1-3, with a possible D match to TRBD1 (5 bases). This CDR3 spans 13 amino acids. CDR1 is SGHNT and CDR2 is YYREEE in the germline V gene (reference sequence). CDR3 DNA: TGTGCCAGCAGCTTGCAGGGTGGAAACACCATGTATTTT. Amino acids: CASSLQGGNTMYF.

The sample holds many counts of this clonotype. The chain combines TRBV29-1 with TRBJ2-3; 7 bases map to TRBD1. Germline CDR1 is SQVTM and CDR2 is ANQGSEA. With V trimmed by 3 bases and J by 5 bases, 5 bases remained unmatched. This CDR3 contains 13 residues. CDR3 residues: CSVETGQQDTQYF. CDR3 DNA: TGCAGCGTTGAGACGGGACAGCAAGATACGCAGTATTTT.